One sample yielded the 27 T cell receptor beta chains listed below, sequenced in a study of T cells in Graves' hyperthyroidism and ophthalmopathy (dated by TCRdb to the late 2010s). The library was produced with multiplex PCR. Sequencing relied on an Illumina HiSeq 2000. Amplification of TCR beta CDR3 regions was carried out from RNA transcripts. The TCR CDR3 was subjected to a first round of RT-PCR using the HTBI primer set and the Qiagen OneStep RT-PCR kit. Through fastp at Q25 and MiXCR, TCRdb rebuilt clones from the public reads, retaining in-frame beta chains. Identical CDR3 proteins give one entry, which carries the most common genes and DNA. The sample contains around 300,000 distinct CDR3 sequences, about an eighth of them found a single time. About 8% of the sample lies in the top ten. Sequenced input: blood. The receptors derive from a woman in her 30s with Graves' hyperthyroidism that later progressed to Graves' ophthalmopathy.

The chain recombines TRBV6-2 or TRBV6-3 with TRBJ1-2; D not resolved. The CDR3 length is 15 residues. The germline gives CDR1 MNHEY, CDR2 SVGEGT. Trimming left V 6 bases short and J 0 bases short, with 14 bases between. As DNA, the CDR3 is TGTGCCAGCAGGACCCCGGGAGCCCCTAACTATGGCTACACCTTC. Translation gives CASRTPGAPNYGYTF.

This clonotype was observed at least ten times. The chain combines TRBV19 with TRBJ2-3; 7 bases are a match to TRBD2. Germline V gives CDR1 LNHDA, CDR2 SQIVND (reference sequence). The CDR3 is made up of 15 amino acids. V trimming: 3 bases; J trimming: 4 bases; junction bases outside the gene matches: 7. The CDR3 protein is CASSMGLAEADTQYF. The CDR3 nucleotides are TGTGCCAGTAGTATGGGCCTAGCGGAGGCAGATACGCAGTATTTT.

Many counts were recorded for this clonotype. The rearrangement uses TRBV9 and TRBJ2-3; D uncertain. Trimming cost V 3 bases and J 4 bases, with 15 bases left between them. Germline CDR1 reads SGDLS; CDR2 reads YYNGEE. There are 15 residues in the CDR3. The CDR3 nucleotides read TGTGCCAGCAGCGAGTCTCCGGAGCCCGCAGATACGCAGTATTTT. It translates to CASSESPEPADTQYF. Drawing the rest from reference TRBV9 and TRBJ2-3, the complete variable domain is DSGVTQTPKHLITATGQRVTLRCSPRSGDLSVYWYQQSLDQGLQFLIQYYNGEERAKGNILERFSAQQFPDLHSELNLSSLELGDSALYFCASSESPEPADTQYFGPGTRLTVL.

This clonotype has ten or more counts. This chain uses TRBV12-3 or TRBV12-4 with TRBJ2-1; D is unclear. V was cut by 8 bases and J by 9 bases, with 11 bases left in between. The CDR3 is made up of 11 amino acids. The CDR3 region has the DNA TGTGCCAGCCGTCTGGTAGGTGAGCAGTTCTTC. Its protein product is CASRLVGEQFF.

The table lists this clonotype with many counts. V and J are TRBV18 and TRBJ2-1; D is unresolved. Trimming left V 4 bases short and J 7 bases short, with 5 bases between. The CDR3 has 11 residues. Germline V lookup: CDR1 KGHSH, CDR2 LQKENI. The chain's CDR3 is CASSLENEQFF. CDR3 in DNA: TGTGCCAGCTCACTGGAAAATGAGCAGTTCTTC.

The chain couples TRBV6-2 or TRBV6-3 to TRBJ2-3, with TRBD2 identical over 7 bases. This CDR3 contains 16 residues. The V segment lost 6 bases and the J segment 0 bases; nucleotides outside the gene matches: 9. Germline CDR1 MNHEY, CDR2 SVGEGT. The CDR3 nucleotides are TGTGCCAGCAGGGCCGCTCCGGGACTAAGCACAGATACGCAGTATTTT. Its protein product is CASRAAPGLSTDTQYF.

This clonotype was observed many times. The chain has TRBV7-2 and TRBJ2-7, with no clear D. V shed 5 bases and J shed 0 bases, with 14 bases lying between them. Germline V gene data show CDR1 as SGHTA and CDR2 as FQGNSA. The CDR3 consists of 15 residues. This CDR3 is CASSLSEARSYEQYF. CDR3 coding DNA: TGTGCCAGCAGCCTCTCCGAAGCGCGCTCCTACGAGCAGTACTTC.

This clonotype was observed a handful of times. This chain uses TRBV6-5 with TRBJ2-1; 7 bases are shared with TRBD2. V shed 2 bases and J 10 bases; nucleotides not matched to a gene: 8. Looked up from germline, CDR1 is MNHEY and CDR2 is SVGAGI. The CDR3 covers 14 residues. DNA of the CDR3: TGTGCCAGCAGTTACCGGCCGGGAGGCACCGAGCAGTTCTTC. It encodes CASSYRPGGTEQFF.

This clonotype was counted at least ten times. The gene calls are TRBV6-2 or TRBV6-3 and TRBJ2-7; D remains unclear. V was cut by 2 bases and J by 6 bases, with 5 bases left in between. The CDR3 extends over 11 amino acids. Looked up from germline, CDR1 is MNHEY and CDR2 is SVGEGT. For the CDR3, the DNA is TGTGCCAGCAGTTACCCCTCCGAGCAGTACTTC. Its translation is CASSYPSEQYF.

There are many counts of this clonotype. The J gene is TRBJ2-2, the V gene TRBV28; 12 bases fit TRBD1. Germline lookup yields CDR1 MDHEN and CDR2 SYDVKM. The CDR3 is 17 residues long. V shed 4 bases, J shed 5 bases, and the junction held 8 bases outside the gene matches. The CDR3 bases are TGTGCCAGCAGTTCAAGCCCGGGACAGGGGGCAACCGGGGAGCTGTTTTTT. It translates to CASSSSPGQGATGELFF.

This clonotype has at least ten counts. This chain's CDR3 is CASSGGLAVSYEQYF. In DNA form, the CDR3 reads TGTGCCAGCTCAGGGGGACTAGCGGTATCCTACGAGCAGTACTTC. The V gene is TRBV18, the J gene TRBJ2-7, with 11 bases that match TRBD2. CDR1 is KGHSH, CDR2 LQKENI, per germline. The CDR3 runs 15 residues. Trimming took 5 bases from V and 1 from J; bases not matched to a gene: 4.

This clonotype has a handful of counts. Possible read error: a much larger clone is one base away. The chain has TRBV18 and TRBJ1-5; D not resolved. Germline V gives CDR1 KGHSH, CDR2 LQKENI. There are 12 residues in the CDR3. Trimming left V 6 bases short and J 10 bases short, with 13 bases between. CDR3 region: CASSSRGHPQHF. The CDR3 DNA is TGTGCCAGCTCGTCTCGTGGGCACCCCCAGCATTTT.

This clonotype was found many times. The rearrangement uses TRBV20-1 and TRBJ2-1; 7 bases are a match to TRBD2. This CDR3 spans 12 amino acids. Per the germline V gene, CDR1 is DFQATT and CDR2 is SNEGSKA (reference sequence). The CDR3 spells CSGEGKYNEQFF. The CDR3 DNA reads TGCAGCGGGGAGGGGAAGTACAATGAGCAGTTCTTC.

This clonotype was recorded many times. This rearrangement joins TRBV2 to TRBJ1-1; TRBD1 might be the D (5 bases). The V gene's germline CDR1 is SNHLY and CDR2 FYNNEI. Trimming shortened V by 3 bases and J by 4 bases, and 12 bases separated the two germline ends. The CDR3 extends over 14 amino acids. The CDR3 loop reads CASSEWDGGTEAFF. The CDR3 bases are TGTGCCAGCAGTGAGTGGGACGGGGGCACTGAAGCTTTCTTT.

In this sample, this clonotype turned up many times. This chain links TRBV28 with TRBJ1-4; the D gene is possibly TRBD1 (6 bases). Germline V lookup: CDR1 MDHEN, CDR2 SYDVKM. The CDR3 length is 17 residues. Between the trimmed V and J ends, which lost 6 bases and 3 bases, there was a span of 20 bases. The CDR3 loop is CASRPVTGAWANEKLFF. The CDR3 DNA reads TGTGCCAGCAGGCCGGTCACGGGGGCTTGGGCTAATGAAAAACTGTTTTTT. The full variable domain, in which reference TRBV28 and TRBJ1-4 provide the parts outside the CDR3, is DVKVTQSSRYLVKRTGEKVFLECVQDMDHENMFWYRQDPGLGLRLIYFSYDVKMKEKGDIPEGYSVSREKKERFSLILESASTNQTSMYLCASRPVTGAWANEKLFFGSGTQLSVL.

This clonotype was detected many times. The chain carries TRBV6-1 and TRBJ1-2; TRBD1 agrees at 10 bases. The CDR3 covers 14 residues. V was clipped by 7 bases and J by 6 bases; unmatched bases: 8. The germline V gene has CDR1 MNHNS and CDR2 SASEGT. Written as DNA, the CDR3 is TGTGCCAGCAACCTACGGGACAGGGGCGATGGCTACACCTTC. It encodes CASNLRDRGDGYTF.

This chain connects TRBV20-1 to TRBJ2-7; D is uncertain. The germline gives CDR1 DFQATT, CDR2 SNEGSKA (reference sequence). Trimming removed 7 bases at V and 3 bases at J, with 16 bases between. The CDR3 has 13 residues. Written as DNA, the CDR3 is TGCAGTGGTCTTTACAAGGCAGACTACGAGCAGTACTTC. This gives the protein CSGLYKADYEQYF.

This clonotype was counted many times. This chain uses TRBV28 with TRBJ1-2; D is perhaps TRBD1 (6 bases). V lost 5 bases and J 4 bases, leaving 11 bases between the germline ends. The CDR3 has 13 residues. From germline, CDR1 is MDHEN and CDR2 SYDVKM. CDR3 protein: CASSLQGPYGYTF. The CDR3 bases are TGTGCCAGCAGTCTACAGGGTCCCTATGGCTACACCTTC.

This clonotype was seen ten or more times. The CDR3 is CASSYSREERNEQFF. The DNA for the CDR3 is TGTGCCAGCAGTTACTCGCGGGAGGAAAGAAATGAGCAGTTCTTC. The gene calls are TRBV6-7 and TRBJ2-1, with 8 bases aligning to TRBD2. TRBV6-7 is given ORF status, its function remaining uncertain. The ends lost 0 bases at V and 7 bases at J; junction bases unmatched: 5. CDR3 length equals 15 residues.

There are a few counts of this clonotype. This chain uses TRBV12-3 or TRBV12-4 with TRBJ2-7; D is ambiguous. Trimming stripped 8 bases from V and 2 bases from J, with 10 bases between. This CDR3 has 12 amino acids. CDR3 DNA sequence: TGTGCCAGCTTGGGTGATACCTACGAGCAGTACTTC. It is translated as CASLGDTYEQYF.

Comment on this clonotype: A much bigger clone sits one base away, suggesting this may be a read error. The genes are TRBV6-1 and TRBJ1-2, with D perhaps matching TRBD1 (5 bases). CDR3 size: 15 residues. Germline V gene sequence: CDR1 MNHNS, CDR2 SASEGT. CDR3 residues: CTSSEDGGHRYGYTF. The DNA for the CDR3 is TGTACCAGCAGTGAAGATGGAGGACACCGCTATGGCTACACCTTC.

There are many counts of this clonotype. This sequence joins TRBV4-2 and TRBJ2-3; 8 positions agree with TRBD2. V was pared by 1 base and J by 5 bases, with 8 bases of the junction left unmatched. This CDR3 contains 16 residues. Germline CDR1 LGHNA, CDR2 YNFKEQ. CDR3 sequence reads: CASSQVRGELIDTQYF. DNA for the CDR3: TGTGCCAGCAGCCAAGTGCGGGGGGAGTTGATAGATACGCAGTATTTT.

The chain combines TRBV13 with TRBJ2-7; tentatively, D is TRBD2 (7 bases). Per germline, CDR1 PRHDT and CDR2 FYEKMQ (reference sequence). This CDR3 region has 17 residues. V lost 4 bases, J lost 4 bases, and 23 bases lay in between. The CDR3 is CASSYDGGGPQRYEQYF. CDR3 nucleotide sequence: TGTGCCAGCAGCTACGATGGGGGGGGGCCCCAGCGTTACGAGCAGTACTTC.

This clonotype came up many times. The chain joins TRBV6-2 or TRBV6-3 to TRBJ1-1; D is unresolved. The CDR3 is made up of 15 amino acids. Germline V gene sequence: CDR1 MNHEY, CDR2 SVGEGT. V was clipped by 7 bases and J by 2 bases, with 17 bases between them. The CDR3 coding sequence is TGTGCCAGCAAAGACACCACCCCTGGAAACACTGAAGCTTTCTTT. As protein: CASKDTTPGNTEAFF.

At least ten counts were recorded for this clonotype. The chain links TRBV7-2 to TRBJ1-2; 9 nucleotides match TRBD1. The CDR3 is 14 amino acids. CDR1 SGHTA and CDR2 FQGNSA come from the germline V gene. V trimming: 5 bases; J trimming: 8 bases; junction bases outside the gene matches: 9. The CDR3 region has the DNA TGTGCCAGCAGCCCTCCGACAGGGGGGAGGGGCTACACCTTC. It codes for CASSPPTGGRGYTF.

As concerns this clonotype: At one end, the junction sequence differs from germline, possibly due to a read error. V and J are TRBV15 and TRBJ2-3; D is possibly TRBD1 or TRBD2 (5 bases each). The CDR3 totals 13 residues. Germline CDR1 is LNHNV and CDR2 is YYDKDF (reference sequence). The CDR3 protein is CATSRGTTYTQYF. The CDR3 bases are TGTGCCACCAGCAGGGGGACCACATATACGCAGTATTTT.

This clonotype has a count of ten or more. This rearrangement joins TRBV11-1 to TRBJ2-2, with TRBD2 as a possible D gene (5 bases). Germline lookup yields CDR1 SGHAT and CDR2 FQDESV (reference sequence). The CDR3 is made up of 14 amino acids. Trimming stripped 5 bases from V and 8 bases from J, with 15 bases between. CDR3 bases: TGTGCCAGCAGCGGCATATGGGAGTATGGGGAGCTGTTTTTT. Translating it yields CASSGIWEYGELFF.